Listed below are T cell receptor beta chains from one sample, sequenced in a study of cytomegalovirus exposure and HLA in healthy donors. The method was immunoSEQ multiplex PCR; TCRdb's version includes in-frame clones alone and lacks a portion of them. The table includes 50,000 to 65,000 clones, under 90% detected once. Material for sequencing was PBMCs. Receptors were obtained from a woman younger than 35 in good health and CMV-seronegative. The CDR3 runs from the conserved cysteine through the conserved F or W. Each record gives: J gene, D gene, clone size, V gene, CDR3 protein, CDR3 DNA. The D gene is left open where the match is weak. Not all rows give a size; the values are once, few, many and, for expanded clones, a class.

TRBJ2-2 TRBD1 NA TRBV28 CASSPPLPQGAGELFF TGTGCCAGCAGTCCTCCCCTCCCTCAGGGGGCCGGGGAGCTGTTTTTT
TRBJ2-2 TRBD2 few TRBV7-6 CASSLPSGTSSAGELFF TGTGCCAGCAGCTTACCTAGCGGGACGTCGTCGGCCGGGGAGCTGTTTTTT
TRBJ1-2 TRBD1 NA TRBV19 CASSPRRKGQGDKNYGYTF TGTGCCAGTAGTCCCAGGAGAAAGGGACAGGGTGATAAAAACTATGGCTACACCTTC
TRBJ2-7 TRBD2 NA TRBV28 CASSYLAGPRSSYEQYF TGTGCCAGCAGTTACCTAGCGGGTCCCCGAAGCTCCTACGAGCAGTACTTC
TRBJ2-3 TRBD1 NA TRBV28 CASSSGQGDQPQYF TGTGCCAGCAGCTCGGGACAGGGGGATCAGCCCCAGTATTTT
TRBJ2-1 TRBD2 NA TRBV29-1 CSVEKSGVYNEQFF TGCAGCGTTGAAAAAAGCGGGGTATACAATGAGCAGTTCTTC
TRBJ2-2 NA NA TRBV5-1 CASSFKGGPGELFF TGCGCCAGCAGCTTTAAAGGAGGACCCGGGGAGCTGTTTTTT
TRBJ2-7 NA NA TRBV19 CASSARTLGNYEQYF TGTGCCAGTAGCGCCCGGACTCTAGGAAACTACGAGCAGTACTTC
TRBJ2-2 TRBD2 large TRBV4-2 CASSQGEAGVASGELFF TGTGCCAGCAGCCAAGGAGAAGCGGGAGTAGCTTCCGGGGAGCTGTTTTTT
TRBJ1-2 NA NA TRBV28 CASSFGDFGDRGYTF TGTGCCAGCAGTTTCGGGGACTTCGGGGATCGGGGCTACACCTTC
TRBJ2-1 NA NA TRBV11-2 CASRTSPKRNNEQFF TGTGCCAGCAGAACAAGCCCGAAGAGGAACAATGAGCAGTTCTTC
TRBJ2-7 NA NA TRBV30 CAWSSYSSYEQYF TGTGCCTGGAGTTCTTACTCCTCCTACGAGCAGTACTTC
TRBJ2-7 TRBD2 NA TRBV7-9 CSSSLGTSGSHEQYF TGTTCCAGCAGCTTAGGTACTAGCGGGAGCCACGAGCAGTACTTC
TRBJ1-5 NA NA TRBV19 CASSTTGKGQPQHF TGTGCCAGTAGTACTACAGGGAAAGGTCAGCCCCAGCATTTT
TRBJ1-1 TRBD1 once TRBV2 CASSLGPATGENTEAFF TGTGCCAGCAGCCTGGGCCCAGCGACAGGGGAAAACACTGAAGCTTTCTTT
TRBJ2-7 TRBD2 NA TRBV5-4 CASSSGLAGVTSYEQYF TGTGCCAGCAGCTCGGGACTAGCGGGAGTAACTAGCTACGAGCAGTACTTC
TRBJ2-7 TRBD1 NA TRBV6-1 CATQTGESYEQYF TGTGCCACCCAGACAGGGGAGTCCTACGAGCAGTACTTC
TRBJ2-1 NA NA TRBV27 CASINGGSSYNEQFF TGTGCCAGCATTAATGGCGGATCCTCCTACAATGAGCAGTTCTTC
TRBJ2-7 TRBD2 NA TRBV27 CASSLVGDYAQYF TGTGCCAGCAGTTTAGTAGGGGACTACGCGCAGTACTTC
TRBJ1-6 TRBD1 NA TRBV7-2 CASSLRQGFVSRYNSPLHF TGTGCCAGCAGCCTTAGACAGGGTTTCGTTTCCCGCTATAATTCACCCCTCCACTTT
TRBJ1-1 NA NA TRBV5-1 CASSLAAQDWARKTEAFF TGCGCCAGCAGCTTGGCGGCACAGGATTGGGCGAGAAAGACTGAAGCTTTCTTT
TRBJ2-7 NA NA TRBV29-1 CSVELPEEQNYEQYF TGCAGCGTTGAATTACCCGAGGAGCAGAACTACGAGCAGTACTTC
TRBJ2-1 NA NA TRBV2 CASARQLSSYNEQFF TGTGCCAGCGCCCGACAGTTGAGCTCCTACAATGAGCAGTTCTTC
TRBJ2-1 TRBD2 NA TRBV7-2 CASSLRDYYNEQFF TGTGCCAGCAGCCTACGGGACTACTACAATGAGCAGTTCTTC
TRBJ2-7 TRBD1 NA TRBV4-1 CASSQTLGQGLNEQYF TGCGCCAGCAGCCAAACGCTGGGACAGGGACTAAACGAGCAGTACTTC
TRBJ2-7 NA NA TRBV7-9 CASSLESRESDYEQYF TGTGCCAGCAGCTTAGAGTCTAGGGAGTCGGACTACGAGCAGTACTTC
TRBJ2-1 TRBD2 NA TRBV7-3 CASTRASGAGGEQFF TGTGCCAGCACTAGGGCTAGCGGGGCGGGTGGTGAGCAGTTCTTC
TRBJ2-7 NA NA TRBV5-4 CASSSGDPYEQYF TGTGCCAGCAGCTCGGGGGATCCCTACGAGCAGTACTTC
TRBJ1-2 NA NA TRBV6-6 CASSYRDWAYGYTF TGTGCCAGCAGTTACCGGGACTGGGCATATGGCTACACCTTC
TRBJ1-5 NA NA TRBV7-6 CASSGGMSQPQHF TGTGCCAGCAGCGGGGGGATGTCTCAGCCCCAGCATTTT
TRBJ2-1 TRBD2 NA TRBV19 CASSGLAASYNEQFF TGTGCCAGTAGCGGACTAGCGGCCTCCTACAATGAGCAGTTCTTC
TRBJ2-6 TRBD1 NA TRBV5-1 CASTALWTGDGANVLTF TGCGCCAGCACCGCCCTTTGGACAGGGGACGGGGCCAACGTCCTGACTTTC
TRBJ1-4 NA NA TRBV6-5 CASSSPLRGGEKLFF TGTGCCAGCAGCTCCCCCCTCAGGGGTGGTGAAAAACTGTTTTTT
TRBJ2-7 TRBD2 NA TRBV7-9 CASSLVASGRVFYYEQYF TGTGCCAGCAGCTTAGTAGCTAGCGGGAGAGTCTTCTACTACGAGCAGTACTTC
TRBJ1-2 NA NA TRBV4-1 CASSHPGQRRYGYTF TGCGCCAGCAGCCACCCCGGACAGAGACGATATGGCTACACCTTC
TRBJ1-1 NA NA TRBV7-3 CAQSLGGNTEAFF TGTGCCCAGTCCCTGGGAGGGAACACTGAAGCTTTCTTT
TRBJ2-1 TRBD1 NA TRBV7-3 CASSTGTGGNEQFF TGTGCCAGCAGCACAGGGACAGGGGGCAATGAGCAGTTCTTC
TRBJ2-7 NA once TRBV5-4 CASSLGQVYEQYF TGTGCCAGCAGCTTGGGACAGGTCTACGAGCAGTACTTC
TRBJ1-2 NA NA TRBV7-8 CASTPGPWVLGYGYTF TGTGCCAGCACGCCGGGTCCGTGGGTGCTCGGCTATGGCTACACCTTC
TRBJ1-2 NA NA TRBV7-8 CASSPRPGYGYTF TGTGCCAGCAGCCCCCGTCCGGGCTATGGCTACACCTTC
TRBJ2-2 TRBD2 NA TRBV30 CAWSTSGRDTGELFF TGTGCCTGGAGTACTAGCGGGAGGGACACCGGGGAGCTGTTTTTT
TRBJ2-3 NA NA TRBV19 CASSIVPRGTQYF TGTGCCAGTAGTATAGTTCCCCGCGGTACGCAGTATTTT
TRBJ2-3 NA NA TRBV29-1 CSVETTGSTDTQYF TGCAGCGTTGAAACCACGGGGAGCACAGATACGCAGTATTTT
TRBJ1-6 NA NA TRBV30 CAWIAGTGSNSPLHF TGTGCCTGGATAGCAGGCACAGGGAGTAATTCACCCCTCCACTTT
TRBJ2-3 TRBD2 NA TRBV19 CASSRREPPPDTQYF TGTGCCAGTAGTCGGCGGGAGCCCCCTCCCGATACGCAGTATTTT
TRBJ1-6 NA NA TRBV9 CASKGQDSPLHF TGTGCCAGCAAGGGGCAGGATTCACCCCTCCACTTT
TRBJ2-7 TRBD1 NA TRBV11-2 CASSFGQGVYEQYF TGTGCCAGCAGCTTCGGACAGGGGGTTTACGAGCAGTACTTC
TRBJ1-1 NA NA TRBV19 CASSIPGKGGTEAFF TGTGCCAGTAGTATCCCTGGCAAGGGGGGGACTGAAGCTTTCTTT
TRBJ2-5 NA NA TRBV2 CASSPIEVGEETQYF TGTGCTAGCAGTCCTATCGAGGTAGGGGAAGAGACCCAGTACTTC
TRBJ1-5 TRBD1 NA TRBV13 CASSHRTGGPNQPQHF TGTGCCAGCAGCCATAGGACAGGGGGTCCCAATCAGCCCCAGCATTTT
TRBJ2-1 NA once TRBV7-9 CASSPPGGGEQFF TGTGCCAGCAGCCCCCCTGGGGGAGGTGAGCAGTTCTTC